What follows are 6 T cell receptor beta chains derived from one specimen sequenced in a study of shared clonotypes between healthy human individuals. Sequenced by immunoSEQ multiplex PCR; TCRdb stores in-frame clones only, minus some. The sample has millions of clones; under 95% are singletons. The naive CD8 population came from CD45RO-negative cells selected for CCR7, without terminally differentiated effector memory CD45RA+ cells. Specimen: naive CD8+ T cells from PBMCs. Receptors were obtained from a man younger than 35 in good health. Some clones in this sample may be carry-over from other donors' samples.

The gene calls are TRBV27 and TRBJ2-1; D is possibly TRBD1 (6 bases). Germline V gene sequence: CDR1 MNHEY, CDR2 SMNVEV (reference sequence). This CDR3 has 14 residues. V was shortened by 5 bases and J by 0 bases, with 8 bases between the two germline ends. As DNA, the CDR3 is TGTGCCAGCAGTGTGGACAGCTCCTACAATGAGCAGTTCTTC. Translating it yields CASSVDSSYNEQFF.

The V call is TRBV7-8, the J call TRBJ2-2; TRBD2 is a possible D gene (6 bases). Germline values: CDR1 SGHVS, CDR2 FQNEAQ. The CDR3 sequence is 18 residues long. V lost 5 bases and J lost 4, with 23 bases in between. The CDR3 sequence: CASSPIGAPGGVTGELFF. CDR3 nucleotides: TGTGCCAGCAGCCCTATCGGGGCGCCTGGCGGGGTCACCGGGGAGCTGTTTTTT.

The chain links TRBV7-3 to TRBJ2-7; 9 positions agree with TRBD2. V was pared by 5 bases and J by 2 bases, with 7 bases of the junction left unmatched. The V gene's germline CDR1 is SGHTA and CDR2 FQGTGA. The CDR3 sequence is 15 residues long. CDR3 residues: CASSPRLAEPYEQYF. CDR3 sequence (DNA): TGTGCCAGCAGCCCCAGACTAGCGGAGCCCTACGAGCAGTACTTC.

This chain links TRBV4-3 with TRBJ2-1; D might be TRBD1 (5 bases). V was shortened by 2 bases and J by 0 bases, with 23 bases between the two germline ends. This CDR3 has 20 residues. CDR1 and CDR2 (germline): LGHNA, YSLEER. The CDR3 DNA follows: TGCGCCAGCAGCCAATCCGCGGTTGATAGGGGCCCCAGCTCCTACAATGAGCAGTTCTTC. Translated: CASSQSAVDRGPSSYNEQFF.

This clone was found once. The chain recombines TRBV27 with TRBJ2-7, with TRBD2 matching over 11 bases. V was pared by 5 bases and J by 2 bases, with 14 bases of the junction left unmatched. This CDR3 is 18 amino acids long. Germline values: CDR1 MNHEY, CDR2 SMNVEV (reference sequence). The CDR3 loop reads CASSKSNPRLAGTYEQYF. DNA for the CDR3: TGTGCCAGCAGTAAATCAAACCCCCGACTAGCGGGAACCTACGAGCAGTACTTC.

The rearrangement uses TRBV5-1 and TRBJ2-2; 7 bases map to TRBD2. The CDR3 is made up of 18 amino acids. The V segment lost 2 bases and the J segment 0 bases; nucleotides outside the gene matches: 10. CDR1 SGHRS and CDR2 YFSETQ come from the germline V gene. CDR3 sequence reads: CASSFGLEEGTNTGELFF. In DNA, the CDR3 is TGCGCCAGCAGCTTTGGACTAGAGGAAGGAACGAACACCGGGGAGCTGTTTTTT.